This T cell receptor (beta chain) was sequenced in a study of OX40 agonist ivuxolimab in advanced cancers. Study overall: The patients received agonistic anti-OX40 (CD134) antibody ivuxolimab. While on treatment, patients had intravenous ivuxolimab at 0.01 to 10 mg/kg every 2 weeks. Allowance was made for prior anti-PD-1, anti-PD-L1 or anti-CTLA-4 therapy, and about 37% had some.

The investigators sampled blood at baseline, at cycle 4 day 1, and at cycle 7 day 1. TCRdb's table, derived via immunoSEQ multiplex PCR, lists solely in-frame clones and lacks some. The top ten clones hold about 1% of a sample with 67,000 or so clones, about 88% of them seen once. The sequencing used CD4+ or CD8+ T cells sorted from blood, collected in a trial of the OX40 agonist ivuxolimab. The receptor was isolated from an adult with an advanced solid tumor such as melanoma, head and neck, liver or kidney cancer.

The CDR3 here is CASTVADATNEKLFF. CDR3 DNA sequence: TGTGCCAGCACCGTAGCAGATGCAACTAATGAAAAACTGTTTTTT. The chain has TRBV5-4 and TRBJ1-4, with no clear D. Trimming pared 6 bases from V and 0 bases from J, leaving 12 bases between. The CDR3 is 15 amino acids. The germline V gene has CDR1 SGHNT and CDR2 YYREEE (reference sequence).